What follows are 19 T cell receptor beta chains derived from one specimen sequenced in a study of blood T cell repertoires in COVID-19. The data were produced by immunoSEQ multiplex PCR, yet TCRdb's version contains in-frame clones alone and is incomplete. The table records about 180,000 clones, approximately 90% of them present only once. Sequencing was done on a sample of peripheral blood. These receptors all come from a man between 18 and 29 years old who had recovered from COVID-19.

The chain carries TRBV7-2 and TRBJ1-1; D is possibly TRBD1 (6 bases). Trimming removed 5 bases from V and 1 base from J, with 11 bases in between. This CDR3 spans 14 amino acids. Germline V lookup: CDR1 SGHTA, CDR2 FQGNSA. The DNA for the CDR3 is TGTGCCAGCAGCATGACAGGTGGGAACACTGAAGCTTTCTTT. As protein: CASSMTGGNTEAFF.

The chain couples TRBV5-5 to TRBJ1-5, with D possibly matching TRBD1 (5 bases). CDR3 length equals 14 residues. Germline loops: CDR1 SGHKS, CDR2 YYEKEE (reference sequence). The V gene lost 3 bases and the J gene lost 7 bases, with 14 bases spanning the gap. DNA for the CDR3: TGTGCCAGCAGCTACCTAGGGGTTGGACAGCCCCAGCATTTT. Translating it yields CASSYLGVGQPQHF.

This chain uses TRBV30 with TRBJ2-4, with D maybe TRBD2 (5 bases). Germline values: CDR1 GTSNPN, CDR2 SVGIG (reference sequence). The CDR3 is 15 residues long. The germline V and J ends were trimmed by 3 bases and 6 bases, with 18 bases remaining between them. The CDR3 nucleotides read TGTGCCTGGAGAAAAGTAGGGCAGGCGGGAAACATTCAGTACTTC. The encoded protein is CAWRKVGQAGNIQYF.

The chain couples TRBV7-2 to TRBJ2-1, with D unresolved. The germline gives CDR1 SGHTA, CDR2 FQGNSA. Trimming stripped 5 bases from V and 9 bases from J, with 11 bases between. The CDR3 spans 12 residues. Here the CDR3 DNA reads TGTGCCAGCAGCCTGCGTGGAGCTGAGCAGTTCTTC. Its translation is CASSLRGAEQFF.

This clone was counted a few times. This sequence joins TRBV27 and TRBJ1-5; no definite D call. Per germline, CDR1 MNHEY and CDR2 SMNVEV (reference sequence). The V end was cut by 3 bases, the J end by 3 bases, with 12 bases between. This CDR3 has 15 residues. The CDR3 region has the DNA TGTGCCAGCAGTTTTCTCTTCGGTGACAATCAGCCCCAGCATTTT. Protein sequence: CASSFLFGDNQPQHF.

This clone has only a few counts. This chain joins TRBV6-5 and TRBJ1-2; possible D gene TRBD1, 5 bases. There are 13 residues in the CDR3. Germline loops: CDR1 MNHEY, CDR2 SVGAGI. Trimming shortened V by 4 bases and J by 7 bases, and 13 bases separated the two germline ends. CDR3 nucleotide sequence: TGTGCCAGCAGTTCCCATTGGGGGGGTGGCTACACCTTC. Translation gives CASSSHWGGGYTF.

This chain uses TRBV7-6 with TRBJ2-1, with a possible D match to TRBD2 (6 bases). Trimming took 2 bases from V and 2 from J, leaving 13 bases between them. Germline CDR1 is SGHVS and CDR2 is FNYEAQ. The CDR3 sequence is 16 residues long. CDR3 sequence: CASSLRGGEAYNEQFF. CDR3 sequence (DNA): TGTGCCAGCAGCTTAAGGGGCGGGGAGGCCTACAATGAGCAGTTCTTC. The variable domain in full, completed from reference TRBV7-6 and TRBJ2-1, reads GAGVSQSPRYKVTKRGQDVALRCDPISGHVSLYWYRQALGQGPEFLTYFNYEAQQDKSGLPNDRFSAERPEGSISTLTIQRTEQRDSAMYRCASSLRGGEAYNEQFFGPGTRLTVL.

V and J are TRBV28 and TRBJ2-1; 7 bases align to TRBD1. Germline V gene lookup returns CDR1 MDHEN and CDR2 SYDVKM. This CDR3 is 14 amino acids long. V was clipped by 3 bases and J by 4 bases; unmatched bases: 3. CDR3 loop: CASSFRTGYNEQFF. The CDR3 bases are TGTGCCAGCAGTTTTCGGACAGGTTACAATGAGCAGTTCTTC.

The CDR3 DNA follows: TGTGCCAGCAGCCAAGCGAGAGAGCAGTTCTTC. It codes for CASSQAREQFF. The chain links TRBV14 to TRBJ2-1, with no clear D. CDR3 length equals 11 residues. Per germline, CDR1 SGHDN and CDR2 FVKESK. V lost 1 base and J lost 10, with 5 bases in between.

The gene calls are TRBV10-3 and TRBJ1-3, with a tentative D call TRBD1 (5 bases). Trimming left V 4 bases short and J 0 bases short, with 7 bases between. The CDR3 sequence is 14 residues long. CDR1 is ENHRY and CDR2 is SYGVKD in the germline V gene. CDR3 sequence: CAISGDSSGNTIYF. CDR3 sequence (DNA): TGTGCCATCAGTGGAGACAGCTCTGGAAACACCATATATTTT.

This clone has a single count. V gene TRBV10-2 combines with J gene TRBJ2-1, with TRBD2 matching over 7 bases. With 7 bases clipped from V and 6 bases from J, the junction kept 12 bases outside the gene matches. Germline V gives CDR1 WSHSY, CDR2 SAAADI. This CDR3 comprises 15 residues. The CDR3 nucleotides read TGCGCCAGCACCCTATTAGCTAGCGGAGGCAATGAGCAGTTCTTC. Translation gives CASTLLASGGNEQFF.

The CDR3 DNA reads TGCGCCAGCAGCCTCTGGACAGGGGTGGTCAACGAGCAGTACTTC. It codes for CASSLWTGVVNEQYF. This sequence joins TRBV5-1 and TRBJ2-7; 9 bases are a match to TRBD1. V gave up 4 bases and J gave up 5 bases; unmatched junction bases: 10. This CDR3 is built from 15 residues. CDR1 SGHRS and CDR2 YFSETQ come from the germline V gene.

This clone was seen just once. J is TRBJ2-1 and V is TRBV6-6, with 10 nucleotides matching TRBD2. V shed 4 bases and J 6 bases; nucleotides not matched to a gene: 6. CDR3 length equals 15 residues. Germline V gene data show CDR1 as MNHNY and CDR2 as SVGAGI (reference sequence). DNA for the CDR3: TGTGCCAGCAGTTTAACTAGCGGGACGACCAATGAGCAGTTCTTC. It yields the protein CASSLTSGTTNEQFF.

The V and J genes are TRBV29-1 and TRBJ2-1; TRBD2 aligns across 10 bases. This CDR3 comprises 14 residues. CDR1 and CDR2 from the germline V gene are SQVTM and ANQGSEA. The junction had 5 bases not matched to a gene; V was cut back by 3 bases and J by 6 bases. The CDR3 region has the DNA TGCAGCGTTGACCCTAGCGGGAGTGGCAATGAGCAGTTCTTC. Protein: CSVDPSGSGNEQFF.

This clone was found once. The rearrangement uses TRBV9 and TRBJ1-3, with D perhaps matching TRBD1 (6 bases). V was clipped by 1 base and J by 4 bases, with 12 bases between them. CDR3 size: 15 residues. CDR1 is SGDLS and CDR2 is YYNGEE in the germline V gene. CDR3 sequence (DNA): TGTGCCAGCAGCGTATCGACAGGTTTCGGAAACACCATATATTTT. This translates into CASSVSTGFGNTIYF.

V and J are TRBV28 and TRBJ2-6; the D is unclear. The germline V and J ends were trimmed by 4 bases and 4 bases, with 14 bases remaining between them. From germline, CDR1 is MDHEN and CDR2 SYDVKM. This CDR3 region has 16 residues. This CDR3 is CASSSPGYSGANVLTF. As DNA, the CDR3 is TGTGCCAGCAGTTCTCCCGGGTATTCGGGGGCCAACGTCCTGACTTTC. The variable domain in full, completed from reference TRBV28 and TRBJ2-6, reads DVKVTQSSRYLVKRTGEKVFLECVQDMDHENMFWYRQDPGLGLRLIYFSYDVKMKEKGDIPEGYSVSREKKERFSLILESASTNQTSMYLCASSSPGYSGANVLTFGAGSRLTVL.

CDR3 loop: CASSFSGTSSSEQYF. In DNA form, the CDR3 reads TGTGCCAGCAGCTTTTCCGGGACTAGCTCCTCTGAGCAGTACTTC. The V gene is TRBV7-9, the J gene TRBJ2-7; 9 bases align to TRBD2. Trimming cost V 3 bases and J 7 bases; bases outside gene matches: 10. The CDR3 totals 15 residues. CDR1 and CDR2 (germline): SEHNR, FQNEAQ (reference sequence).

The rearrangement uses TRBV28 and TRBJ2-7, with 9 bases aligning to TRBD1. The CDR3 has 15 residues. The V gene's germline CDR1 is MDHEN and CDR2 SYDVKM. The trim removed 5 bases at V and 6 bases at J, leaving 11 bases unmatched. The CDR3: CASSTPRQGVSEQYF. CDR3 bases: TGTGCCAGCAGTACTCCTCGACAGGGGGTGTCCGAGCAGTACTTC.

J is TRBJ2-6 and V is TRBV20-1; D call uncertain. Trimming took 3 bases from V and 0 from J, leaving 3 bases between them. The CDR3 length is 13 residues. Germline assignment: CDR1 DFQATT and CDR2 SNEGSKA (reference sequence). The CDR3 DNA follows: TGCAGTGCTAGTTACTCTGGGGCCAACGTCCTGACTTTC. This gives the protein CSASYSGANVLTF.